This TCR beta chain was obtained from a study of molecular identifiers for immune sequencing clone quantification. Study findings and constraints: The study reportedly detected spiked Jurkat TCR RNA from one cell among about 970,000 naive cells. Underestimation of highly expanded clone sizes could arise where identical TCR molecules share a barcode. Clones above 20 RNA copies contained over 98% of effector molecules but under 1% of naive ones.

One entry per CDR3 protein, called by TCRdb with MiXCR from the PCR reads. The repertoire has 97,000 or so distinct CDR3 sequences, around 24% of them found once; the top ten carry approximately 0.94%. Many counts were recorded for this clonotype. The antigen is not known. When naive CD8 T cells were sorted, they were gated as CD8+CD4-CCR7+CD45RA+. Germline V gene lookup returns CDR1 MDHEN and CDR2 SYDVKM. Trimming pared 3 bases from V and 2 bases from J, leaving 9 bases between. The CDR3 contains 14 residues. The V and J genes are TRBV28 and TRBJ2-3; D uncertain. This TCR derives from a human donor in good health. Some libraries in this study had Jurkat cell RNA spiked in. Input material: naive CD8+ T cells from blood, with Jurkat cell RNA spiked in. Subset reported: FACS-sorted CD8+CD4-CCR7+CD45RA+ naive T cells. Written as DNA, the CDR3 is TGTGCCAGCAGTTTCGGCAGATACACAGATACGCAGTATTTT. Translating gives CASSFGRYTDTQYF.